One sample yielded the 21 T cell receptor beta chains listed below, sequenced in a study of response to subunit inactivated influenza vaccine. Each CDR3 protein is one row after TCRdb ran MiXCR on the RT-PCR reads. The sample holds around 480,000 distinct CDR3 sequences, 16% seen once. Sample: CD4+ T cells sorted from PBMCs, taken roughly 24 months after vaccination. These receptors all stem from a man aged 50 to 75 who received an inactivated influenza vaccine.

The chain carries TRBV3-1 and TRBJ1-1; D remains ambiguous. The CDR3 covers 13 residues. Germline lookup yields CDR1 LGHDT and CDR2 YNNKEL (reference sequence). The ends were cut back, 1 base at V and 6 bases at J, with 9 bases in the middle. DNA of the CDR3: TGTGCCAGCAGCCAAGGTAAGGGCGCTGAAGCTTTCTTT. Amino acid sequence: CASSQGKGAEAFF.

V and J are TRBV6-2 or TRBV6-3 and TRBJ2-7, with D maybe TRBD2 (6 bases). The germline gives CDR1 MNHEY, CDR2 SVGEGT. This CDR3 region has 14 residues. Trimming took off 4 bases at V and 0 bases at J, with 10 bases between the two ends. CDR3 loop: CASSFAGNSYEQYF. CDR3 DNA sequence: TGTGCCAGCAGTTTCGCGGGGAACTCCTACGAGCAGTACTTC.

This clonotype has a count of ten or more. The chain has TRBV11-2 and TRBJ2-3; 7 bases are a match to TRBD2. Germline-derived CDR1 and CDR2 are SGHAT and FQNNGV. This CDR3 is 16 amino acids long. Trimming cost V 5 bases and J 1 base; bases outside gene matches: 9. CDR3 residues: CASSPRVTSGTDTQYF. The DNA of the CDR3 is TGTGCCAGCAGCCCCAGGGTTACTAGCGGCACAGATACGCAGTATTTT.

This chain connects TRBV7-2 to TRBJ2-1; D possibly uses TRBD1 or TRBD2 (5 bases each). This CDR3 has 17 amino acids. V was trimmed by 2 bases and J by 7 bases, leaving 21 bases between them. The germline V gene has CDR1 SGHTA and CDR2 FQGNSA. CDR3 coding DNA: TGTGCCAGCAGCTTAATTATATGGGGGTCCCTCGGGAATGAGCAGTTCTTC. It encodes CASSLIIWGSLGNEQFF.

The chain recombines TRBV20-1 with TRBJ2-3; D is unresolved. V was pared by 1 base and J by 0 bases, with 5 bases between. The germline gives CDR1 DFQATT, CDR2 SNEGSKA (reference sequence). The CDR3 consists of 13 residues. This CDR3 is CSARVVSTDTQYF. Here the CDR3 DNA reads TGCAGTGCTAGAGTGGTTAGCACAGATACGCAGTATTTT.

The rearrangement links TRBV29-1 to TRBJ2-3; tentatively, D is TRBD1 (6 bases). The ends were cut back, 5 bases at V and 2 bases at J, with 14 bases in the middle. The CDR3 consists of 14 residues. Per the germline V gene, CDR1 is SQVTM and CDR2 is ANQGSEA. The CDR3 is CSVSDSSSTDTQYF. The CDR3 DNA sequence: TGCAGCGTTTCGGACAGCTCCTCCACAGATACGCAGTATTTT.

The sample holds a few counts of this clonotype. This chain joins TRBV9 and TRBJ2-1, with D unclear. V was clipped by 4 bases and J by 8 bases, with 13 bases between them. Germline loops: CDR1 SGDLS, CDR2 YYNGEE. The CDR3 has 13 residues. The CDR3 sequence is CASSSNFGDEQFF. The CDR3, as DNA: TGTGCCAGCAGCTCCAATTTTGGGGATGAGCAGTTCTTC.

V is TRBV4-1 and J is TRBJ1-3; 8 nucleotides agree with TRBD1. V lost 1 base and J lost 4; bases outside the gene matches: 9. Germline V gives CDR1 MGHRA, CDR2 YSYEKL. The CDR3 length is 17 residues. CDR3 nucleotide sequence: TGCGCCAGCAGCCAAGGAAGACAGGGGCGAGGCGGAAACACCATATATTTT. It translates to CASSQGRQGRGGNTIYF.

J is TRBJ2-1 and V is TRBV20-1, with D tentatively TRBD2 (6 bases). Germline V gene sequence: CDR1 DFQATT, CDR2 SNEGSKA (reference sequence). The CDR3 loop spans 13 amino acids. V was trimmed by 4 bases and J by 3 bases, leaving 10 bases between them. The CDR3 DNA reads TGCAGTGCTATTAGCGGAGTCTACAATGAGCAGTTCTTC. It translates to CSAISGVYNEQFF.

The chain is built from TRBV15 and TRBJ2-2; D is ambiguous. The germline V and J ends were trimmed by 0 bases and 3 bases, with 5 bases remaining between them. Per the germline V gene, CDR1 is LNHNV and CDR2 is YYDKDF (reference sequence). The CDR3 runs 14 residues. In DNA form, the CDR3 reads TGTGCCACCAGCAGAGAGCGATACACCGGGGAGCTGTTTTTT. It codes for CATSRERYTGELFF.

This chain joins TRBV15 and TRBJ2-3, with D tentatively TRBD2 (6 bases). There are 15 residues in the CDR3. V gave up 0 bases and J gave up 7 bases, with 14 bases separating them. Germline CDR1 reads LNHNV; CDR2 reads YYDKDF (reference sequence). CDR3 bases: TGTGCCACCAGCAGAGATTCGGCGGGGATTAATACGCAGTATTTT. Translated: CATSRDSAGINTQYF.

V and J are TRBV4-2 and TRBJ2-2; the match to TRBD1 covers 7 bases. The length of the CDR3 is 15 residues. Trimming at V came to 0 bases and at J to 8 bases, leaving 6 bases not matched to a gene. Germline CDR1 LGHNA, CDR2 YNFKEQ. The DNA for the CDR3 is TGTGCCAGCAGCCAAGAAGACAGGGAAAAGGGGGAGCTGTTTTTT. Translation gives CASSQEDREKGELFF.

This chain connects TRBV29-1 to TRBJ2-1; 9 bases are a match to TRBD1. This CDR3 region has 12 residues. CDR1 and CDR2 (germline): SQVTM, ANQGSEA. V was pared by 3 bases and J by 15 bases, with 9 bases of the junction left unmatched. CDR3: CSVDGTGIQGFF. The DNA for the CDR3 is TGCAGCGTTGATGGGACAGGGATTCAGGGGTTCTTC.

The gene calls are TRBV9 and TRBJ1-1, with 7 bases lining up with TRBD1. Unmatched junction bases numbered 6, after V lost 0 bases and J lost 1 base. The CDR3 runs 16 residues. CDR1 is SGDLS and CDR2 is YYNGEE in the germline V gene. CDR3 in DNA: TGTGCCAGCAGCGTAGTACAGGGGAGAAGGAACACTGAAGCTTTCTTT. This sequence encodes CASSVVQGRRNTEAFF.

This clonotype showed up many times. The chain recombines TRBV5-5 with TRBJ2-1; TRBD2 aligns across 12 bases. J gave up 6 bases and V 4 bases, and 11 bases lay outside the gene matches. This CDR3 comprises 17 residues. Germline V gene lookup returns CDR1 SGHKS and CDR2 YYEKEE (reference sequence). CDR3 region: CASSPRLAGEPFNEQFF. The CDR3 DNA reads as TGTGCCAGCAGCCCTCGACTAGCGGGAGAGCCCTTCAATGAGCAGTTCTTC.

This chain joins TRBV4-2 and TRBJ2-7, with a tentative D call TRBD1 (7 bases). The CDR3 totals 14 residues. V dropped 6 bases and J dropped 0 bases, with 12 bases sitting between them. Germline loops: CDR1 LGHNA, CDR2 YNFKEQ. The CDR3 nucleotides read TGTGCCAGCAGTCAGGGGGGTAGCTCCTACGAGCAGTACTTC. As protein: CASSQGGSSYEQYF.

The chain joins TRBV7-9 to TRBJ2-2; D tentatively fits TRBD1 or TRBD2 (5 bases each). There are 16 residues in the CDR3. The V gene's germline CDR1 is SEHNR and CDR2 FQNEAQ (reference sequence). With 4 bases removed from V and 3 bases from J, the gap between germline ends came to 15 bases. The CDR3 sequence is CASSSGQRGDTGELFF. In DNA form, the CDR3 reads TGTGCCAGCAGCTCTGGGCAGAGGGGTGACACCGGGGAGCTGTTTTTT.

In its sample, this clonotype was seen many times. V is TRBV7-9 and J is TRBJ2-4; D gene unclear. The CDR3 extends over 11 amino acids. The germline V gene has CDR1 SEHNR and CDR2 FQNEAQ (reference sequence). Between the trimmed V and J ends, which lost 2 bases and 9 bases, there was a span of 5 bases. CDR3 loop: CASSLLGIQYF. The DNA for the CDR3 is TGTGCCAGCAGCTTACTTGGCATTCAGTACTTC.

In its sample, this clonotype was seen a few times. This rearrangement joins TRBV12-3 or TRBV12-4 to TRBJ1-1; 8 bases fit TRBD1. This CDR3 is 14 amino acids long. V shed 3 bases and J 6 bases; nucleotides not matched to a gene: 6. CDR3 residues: CASSFIQGASEAFF. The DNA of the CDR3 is TGTGCCAGCAGTTTCATTCAGGGGGCTTCTGAAGCTTTCTTT.

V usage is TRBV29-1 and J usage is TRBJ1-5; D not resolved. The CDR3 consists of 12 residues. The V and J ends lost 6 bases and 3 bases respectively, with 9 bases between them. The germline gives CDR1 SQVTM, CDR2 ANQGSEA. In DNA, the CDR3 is TGCAGCGTCGGACGGAACAATCAGCCCCAGCATTTT. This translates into CSVGRNNQPQHF.

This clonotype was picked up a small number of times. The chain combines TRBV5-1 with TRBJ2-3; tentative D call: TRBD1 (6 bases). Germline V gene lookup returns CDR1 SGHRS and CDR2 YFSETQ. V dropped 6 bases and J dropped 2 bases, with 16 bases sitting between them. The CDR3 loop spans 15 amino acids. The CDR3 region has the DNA TGCGCCAGCAAGGGGGATGGGGATAACACAGATACGCAGTATTTT. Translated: CASKGDGDNTDTQYF.